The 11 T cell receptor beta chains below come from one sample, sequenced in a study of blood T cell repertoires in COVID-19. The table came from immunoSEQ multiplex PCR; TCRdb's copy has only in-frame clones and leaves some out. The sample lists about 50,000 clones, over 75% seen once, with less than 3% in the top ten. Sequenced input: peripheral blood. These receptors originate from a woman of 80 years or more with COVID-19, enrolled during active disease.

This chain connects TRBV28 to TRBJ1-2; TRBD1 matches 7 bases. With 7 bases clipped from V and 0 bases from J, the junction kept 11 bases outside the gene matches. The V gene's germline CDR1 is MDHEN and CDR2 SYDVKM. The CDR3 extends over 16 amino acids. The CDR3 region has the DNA TGTGCCAGCACCCAGGCAGGGGGGAATGCTAACTATGGCTACACCTTC. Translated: CASTQAGGNANYGYTF.

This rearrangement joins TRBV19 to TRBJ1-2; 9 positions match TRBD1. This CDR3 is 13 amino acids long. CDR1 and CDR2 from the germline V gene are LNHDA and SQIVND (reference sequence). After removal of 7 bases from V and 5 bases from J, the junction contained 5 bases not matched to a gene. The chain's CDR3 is CASNTGTGYGYTF. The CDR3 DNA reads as TGTGCCAGTAATACCGGGACAGGGTATGGCTACACCTTC.

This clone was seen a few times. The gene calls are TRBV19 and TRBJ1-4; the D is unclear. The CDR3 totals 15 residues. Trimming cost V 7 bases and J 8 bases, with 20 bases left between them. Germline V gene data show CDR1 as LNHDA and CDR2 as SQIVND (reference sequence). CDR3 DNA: TGTGCCAGTAACCTTCCGGGCTCAGCGGAAGAAAAACTGTTTTTT. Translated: CASNLPGSAEEKLFF.

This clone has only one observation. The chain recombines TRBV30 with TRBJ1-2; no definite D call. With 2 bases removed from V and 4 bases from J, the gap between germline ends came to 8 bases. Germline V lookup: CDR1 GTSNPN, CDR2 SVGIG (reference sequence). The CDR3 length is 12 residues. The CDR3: CAWSLGSYGYTF. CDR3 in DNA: TGTGCCTGGAGTCTTGGCTCCTATGGCTACACCTTC. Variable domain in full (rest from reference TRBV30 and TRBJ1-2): SQTIHQWPATLVQPVGSPLSLECTVEGTSNPNLYWYRQAAGRGLQLLFYSVGIGQISSEVPQNLSASRPQDRQFILSSKKLLLSDSGFYLCAWSLGSYGYTFGSGTRLTVV.

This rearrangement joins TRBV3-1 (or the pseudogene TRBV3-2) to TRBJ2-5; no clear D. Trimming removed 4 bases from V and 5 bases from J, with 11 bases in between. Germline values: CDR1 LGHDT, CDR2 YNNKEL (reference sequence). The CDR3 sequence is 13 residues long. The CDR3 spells CASSRTTWETQYF. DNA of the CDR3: TGTGCCAGCAGCCGAACGACATGGGAGACCCAGTACTTC.

As DNA, the CDR3 is TGTGCCATCAGCGAGGTGGCTACGCAGTATTTT. Translation gives CAISEVATQYF. The rearrangement joins TRBV10-3 to TRBJ2-3; no clear D gene. Germline V gene data show CDR1 as ENHRY and CDR2 as SYGVKD. The CDR3 consists of 11 residues. V dropped 6 bases and J dropped 8 bases, with 9 bases sitting between them.

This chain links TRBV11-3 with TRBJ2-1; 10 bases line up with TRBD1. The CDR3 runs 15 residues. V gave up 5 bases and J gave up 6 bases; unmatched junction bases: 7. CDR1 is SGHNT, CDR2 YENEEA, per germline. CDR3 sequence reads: CASSARQGAVNEQFF. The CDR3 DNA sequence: TGTGCCAGCAGCGCACGACAGGGGGCTGTCAATGAGCAGTTCTTC. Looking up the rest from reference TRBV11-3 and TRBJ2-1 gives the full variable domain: EAGVVQSPRYKIIEKKQPVAFWCNPISGHNTLYWYLQNLGQGPELLIRYENEEAVDDSQLPKDRFSAERLKGVDSTLKIQPAELGDSAVYLCASSARQGAVNEQFFGPGTRLTVL.

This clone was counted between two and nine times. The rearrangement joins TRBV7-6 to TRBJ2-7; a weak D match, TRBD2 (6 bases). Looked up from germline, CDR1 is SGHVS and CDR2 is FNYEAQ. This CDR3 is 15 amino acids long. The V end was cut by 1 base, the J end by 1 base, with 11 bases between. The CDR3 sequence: CASSLEAGPSYEQYF. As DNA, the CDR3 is TGTGCCAGCAGCTTAGAAGCGGGTCCTTCCTACGAGCAGTACTTC.

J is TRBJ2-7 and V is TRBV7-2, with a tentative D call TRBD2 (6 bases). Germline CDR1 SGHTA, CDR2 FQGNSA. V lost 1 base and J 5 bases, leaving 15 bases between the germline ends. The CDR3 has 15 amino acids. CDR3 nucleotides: TGTGCCAGCAGCTTAGTGCGGGGCGAACGGGACGAGCAGTACTTC. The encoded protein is CASSLVRGERDEQYF.

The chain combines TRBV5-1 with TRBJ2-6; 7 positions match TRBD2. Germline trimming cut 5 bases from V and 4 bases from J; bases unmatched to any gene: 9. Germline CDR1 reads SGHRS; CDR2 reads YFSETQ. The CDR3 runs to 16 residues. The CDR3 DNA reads TGCGCCAGCAGAGGGACTAACCTCTGGGGGGCCAACGTCCTGACTTTC. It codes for CASRGTNLWGANVLTF.

CDR3 bases: TGCGCCAGCAGCCATCAGACAGGTGGGTCCTACGAGCAGTACTTC. Translation gives CASSHQTGGSYEQYF. The chain is built from TRBV5-1 and TRBJ2-7; weak D call: TRBD1 (6 bases). This CDR3 comprises 15 residues. From germline, CDR1 is SGHRS and CDR2 YFSETQ. V lost 4 bases and J 1 base, leaving 15 bases between the germline ends. The whole variable domain, remainder taken from reference TRBV5-1 and TRBJ2-7, is KAGVTQTPRYLIKTRGQQVTLSCSPISGHRSVSWYQQTPGQGLQFLFEYFSETQRNKGNFPGRFSGRQFSNSRSEMNVSTLELGDSALYLCASSHQTGGSYEQYFGPGTRLTVT.